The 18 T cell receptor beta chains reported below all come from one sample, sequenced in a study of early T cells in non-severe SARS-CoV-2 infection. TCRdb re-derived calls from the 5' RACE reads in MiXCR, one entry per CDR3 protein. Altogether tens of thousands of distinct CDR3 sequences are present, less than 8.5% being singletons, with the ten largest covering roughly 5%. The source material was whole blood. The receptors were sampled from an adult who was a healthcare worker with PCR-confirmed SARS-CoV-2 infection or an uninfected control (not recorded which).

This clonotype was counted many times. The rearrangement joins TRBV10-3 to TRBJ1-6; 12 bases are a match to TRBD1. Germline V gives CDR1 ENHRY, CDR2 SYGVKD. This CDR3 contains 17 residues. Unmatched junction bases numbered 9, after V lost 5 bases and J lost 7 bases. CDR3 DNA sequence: TGTGCCATCAGTCTTACTGGGACAGGGGGCCAGAATTCACCCCTCCACTTT. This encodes CAISLTGTGGQNSPLHF.

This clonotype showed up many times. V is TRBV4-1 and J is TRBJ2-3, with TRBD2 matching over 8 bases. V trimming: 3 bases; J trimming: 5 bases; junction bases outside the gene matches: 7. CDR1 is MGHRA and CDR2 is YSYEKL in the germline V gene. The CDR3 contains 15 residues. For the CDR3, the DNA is TGCGCCAGCAGCCAGGGCGGGGGGCAGAGAGATACGCAGTATTTT. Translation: CASSQGGGQRDTQYF.

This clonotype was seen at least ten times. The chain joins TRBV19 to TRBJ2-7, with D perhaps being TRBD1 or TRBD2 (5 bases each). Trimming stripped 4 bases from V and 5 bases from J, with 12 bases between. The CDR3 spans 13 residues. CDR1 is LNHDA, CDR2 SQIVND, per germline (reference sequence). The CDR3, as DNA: TGTGCCAGTAGTACCCAGCCGGGGCACGAGCAGTACTTC. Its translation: CASSTQPGHEQYF.

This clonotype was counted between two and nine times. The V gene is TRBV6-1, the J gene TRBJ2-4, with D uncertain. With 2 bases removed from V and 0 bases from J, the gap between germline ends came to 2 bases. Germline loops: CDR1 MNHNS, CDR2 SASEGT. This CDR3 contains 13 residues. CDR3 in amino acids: CASSERAKNIQYF. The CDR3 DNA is TGTGCCAGCAGTGAAAGAGCCAAAAACATTCAGTACTTC.

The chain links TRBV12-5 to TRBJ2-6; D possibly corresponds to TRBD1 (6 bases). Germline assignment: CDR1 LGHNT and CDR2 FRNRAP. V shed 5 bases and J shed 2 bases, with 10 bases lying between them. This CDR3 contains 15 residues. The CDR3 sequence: CASGTGSAGANVLTF. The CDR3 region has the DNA TGTGCTAGTGGTACAGGGAGCGCTGGGGCCAACGTCCTGACTTTC.

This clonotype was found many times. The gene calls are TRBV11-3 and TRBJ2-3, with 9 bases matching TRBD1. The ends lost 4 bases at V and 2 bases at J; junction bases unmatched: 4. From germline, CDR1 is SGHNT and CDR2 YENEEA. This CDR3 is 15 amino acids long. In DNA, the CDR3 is TGTGCCAGCAGCTACGGACAGGGGTCCACAGATACGCAGTATTTT. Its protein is CASSYGQGSTDTQYF.

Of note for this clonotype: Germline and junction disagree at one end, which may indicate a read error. The CDR3 coding sequence is TGTGCCAGCACCCCTTGGGGGGTTTTC. Protein: CASTPWGVF. This sequence joins TRBV6-5 and TRBJ1-2, with a possible D match to TRBD1 (5 bases). Looked up from germline, CDR1 is MNHEY and CDR2 is SVGAGI. CDR3 size: 9 residues.

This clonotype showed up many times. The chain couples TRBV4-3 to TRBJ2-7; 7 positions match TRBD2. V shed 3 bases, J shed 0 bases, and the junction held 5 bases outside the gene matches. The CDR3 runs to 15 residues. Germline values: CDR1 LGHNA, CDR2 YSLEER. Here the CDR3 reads CASSQSAGSSYEQYF. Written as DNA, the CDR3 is TGCGCCAGCAGCCAGTCAGCGGGGTCCTCCTACGAGCAGTACTTC.

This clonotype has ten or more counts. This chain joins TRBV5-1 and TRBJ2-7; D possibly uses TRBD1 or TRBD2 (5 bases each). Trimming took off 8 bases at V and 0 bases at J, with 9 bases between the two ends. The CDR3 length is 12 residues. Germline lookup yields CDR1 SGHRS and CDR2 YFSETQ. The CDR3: CASSGGSYEQYF. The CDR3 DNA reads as TGCGCCAGTTCTGGGGGCTCCTACGAGCAGTACTTC.

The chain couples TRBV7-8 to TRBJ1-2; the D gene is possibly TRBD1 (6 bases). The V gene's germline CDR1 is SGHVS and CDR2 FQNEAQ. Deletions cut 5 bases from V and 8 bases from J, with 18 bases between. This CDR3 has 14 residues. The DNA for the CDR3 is TGTGCCAGCAGCGACCAGGGGATAGCGCGCGGCTACACCTTC. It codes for CASSDQGIARGYTF.

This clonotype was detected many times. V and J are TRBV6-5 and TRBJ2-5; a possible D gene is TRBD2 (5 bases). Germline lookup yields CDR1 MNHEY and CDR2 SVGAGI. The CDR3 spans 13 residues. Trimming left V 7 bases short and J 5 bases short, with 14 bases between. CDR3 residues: CASTNWPGETQYF. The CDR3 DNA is TGTGCCAGCACAAACTGGCCGGGGGAGACCCAGTACTTC.

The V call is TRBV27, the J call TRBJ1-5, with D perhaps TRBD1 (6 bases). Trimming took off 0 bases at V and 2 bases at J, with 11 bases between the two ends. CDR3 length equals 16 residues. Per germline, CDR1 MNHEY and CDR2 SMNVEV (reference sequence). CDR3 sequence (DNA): TGTGCCAGCAGTTTATCAGGGGGAGCCGGCAATCAGCCCCAGCATTTT. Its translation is CASSLSGGAGNQPQHF.

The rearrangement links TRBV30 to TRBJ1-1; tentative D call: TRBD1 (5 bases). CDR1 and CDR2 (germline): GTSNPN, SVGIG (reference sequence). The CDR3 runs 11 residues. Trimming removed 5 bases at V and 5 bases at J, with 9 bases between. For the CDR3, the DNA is TGTGCCTGGCTCGGGGGAACTGAAGCTTTCTTT. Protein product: CAWLGGTEAFF.

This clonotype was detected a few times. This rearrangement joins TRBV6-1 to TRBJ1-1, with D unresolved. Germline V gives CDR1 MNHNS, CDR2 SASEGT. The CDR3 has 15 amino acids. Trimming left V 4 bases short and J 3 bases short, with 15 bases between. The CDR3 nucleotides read TGTGCCAGCAGTGTCGAGGCGGGCCGGGACACTGAAGCTTTCTTT. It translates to CASSVEAGRDTEAFF.

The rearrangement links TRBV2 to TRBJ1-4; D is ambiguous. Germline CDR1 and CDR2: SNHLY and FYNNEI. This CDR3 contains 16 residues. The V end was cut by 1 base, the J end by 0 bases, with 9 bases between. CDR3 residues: CASSEGTFATNEKLFF. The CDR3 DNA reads TGTGCCAGCAGTGAAGGGACGTTTGCAACTAATGAAAAACTGTTTTTT. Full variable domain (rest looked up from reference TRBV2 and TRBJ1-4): EPEVTQTPSHQVTQMGQEVILRCVPISNHLYFYWYRQILGQKVEFLVSFYNNEISEKSEIFDDQFSVERPDGSNFTLKIRSTKLEDSAMYFCASSEGTFATNEKLFFGSGTQLSVL.

The CDR3 region has the DNA TGTGCCAGCGGATATTTTAATTCACCCCTCCACTTT. Translating it yields CASGYFNSPLHF. The V call is TRBV6-2 or TRBV6-3, the J call TRBJ1-6; unclear D gene. The V gene lost 8 bases and the J gene lost 6 bases, with 8 bases spanning the gap. Looked up from germline, CDR1 is MNHEY and CDR2 is SVGEGT. The CDR3 has 12 amino acids.

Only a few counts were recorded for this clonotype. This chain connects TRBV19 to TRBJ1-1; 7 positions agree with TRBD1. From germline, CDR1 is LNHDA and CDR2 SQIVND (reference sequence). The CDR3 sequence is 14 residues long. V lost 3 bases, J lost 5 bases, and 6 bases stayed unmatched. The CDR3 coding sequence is TGTGCCAGTAGTATGACAGGGTTAAGGACTGAAGCTTTCTTT. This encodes CASSMTGLRTEAFF.

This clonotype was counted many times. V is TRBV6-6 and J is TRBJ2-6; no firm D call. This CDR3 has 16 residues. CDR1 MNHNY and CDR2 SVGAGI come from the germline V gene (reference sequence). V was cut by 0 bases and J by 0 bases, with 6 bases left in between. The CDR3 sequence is CASSYSGFSGANVLTF. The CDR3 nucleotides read TGTGCCAGCAGTTACTCCGGGTTCTCTGGGGCCAACGTCCTGACTTTC.